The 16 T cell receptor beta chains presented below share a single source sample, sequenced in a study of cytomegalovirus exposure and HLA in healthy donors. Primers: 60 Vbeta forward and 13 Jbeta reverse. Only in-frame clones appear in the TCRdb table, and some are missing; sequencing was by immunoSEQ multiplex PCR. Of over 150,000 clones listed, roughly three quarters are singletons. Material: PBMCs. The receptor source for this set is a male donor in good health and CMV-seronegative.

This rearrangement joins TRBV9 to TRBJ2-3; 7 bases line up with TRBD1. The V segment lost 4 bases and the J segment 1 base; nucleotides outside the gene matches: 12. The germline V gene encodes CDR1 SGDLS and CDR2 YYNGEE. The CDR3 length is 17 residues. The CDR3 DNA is TGTGCCAGCAGCCCCTACGAGGGGGCCTATGGCACAGATACGCAGTATTTT. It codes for CASSPYEGAYGTDTQYF.

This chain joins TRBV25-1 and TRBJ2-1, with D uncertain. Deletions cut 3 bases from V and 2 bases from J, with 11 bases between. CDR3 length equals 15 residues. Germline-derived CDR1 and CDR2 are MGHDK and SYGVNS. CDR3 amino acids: CASSDGAVTYNEQFF. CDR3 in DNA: TGTGCCAGCAGTGATGGTGCGGTTACCTACAATGAGCAGTTCTTC.

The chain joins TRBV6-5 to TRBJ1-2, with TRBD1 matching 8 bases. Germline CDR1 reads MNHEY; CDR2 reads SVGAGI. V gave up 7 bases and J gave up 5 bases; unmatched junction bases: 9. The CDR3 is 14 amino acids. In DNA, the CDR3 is TGTGCCAGCACGCTACAGGGGGGTCCTTATGGCTACACCTTC. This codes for CASTLQGGPYGYTF.

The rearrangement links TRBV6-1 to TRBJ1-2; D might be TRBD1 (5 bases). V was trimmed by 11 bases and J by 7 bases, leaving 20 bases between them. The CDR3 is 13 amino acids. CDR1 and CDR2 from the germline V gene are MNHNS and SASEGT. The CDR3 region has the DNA TGTGCCCACAGAAGGGAGGGGTTCGGTGGCTACACCTTC. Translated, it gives CAHRREGFGGYTF.

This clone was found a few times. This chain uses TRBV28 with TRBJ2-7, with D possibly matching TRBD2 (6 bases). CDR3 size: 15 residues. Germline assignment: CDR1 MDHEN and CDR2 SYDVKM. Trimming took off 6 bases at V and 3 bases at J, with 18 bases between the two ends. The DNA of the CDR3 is TGTGCCAGCAGCCCCCCCGGGACTCTTAACTACGAGCAGTACTTC. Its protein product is CASSPPGTLNYEQYF.

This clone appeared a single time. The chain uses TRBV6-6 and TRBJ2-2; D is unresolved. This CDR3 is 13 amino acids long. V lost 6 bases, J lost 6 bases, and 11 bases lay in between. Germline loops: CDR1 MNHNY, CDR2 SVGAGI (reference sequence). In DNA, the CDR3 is TGTGCCAGCAGATTACTGATGGCCGGGGAGCTGTTTTTT. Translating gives CASRLLMAGELFF.

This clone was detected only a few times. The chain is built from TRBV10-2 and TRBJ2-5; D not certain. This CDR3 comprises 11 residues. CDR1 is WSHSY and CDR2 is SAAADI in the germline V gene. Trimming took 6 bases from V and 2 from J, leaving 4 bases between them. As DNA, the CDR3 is TGCGCCAGCAGCCAGCAAGAGACCCAGTACTTC. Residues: CASSQQETQYF.

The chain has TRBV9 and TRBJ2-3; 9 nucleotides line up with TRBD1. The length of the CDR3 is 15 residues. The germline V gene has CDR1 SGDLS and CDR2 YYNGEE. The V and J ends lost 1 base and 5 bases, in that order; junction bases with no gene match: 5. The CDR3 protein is CASSVRQGVKDTQYF. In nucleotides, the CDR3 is TGTGCCAGCAGCGTACGACAGGGGGTCAAAGATACGCAGTATTTT.

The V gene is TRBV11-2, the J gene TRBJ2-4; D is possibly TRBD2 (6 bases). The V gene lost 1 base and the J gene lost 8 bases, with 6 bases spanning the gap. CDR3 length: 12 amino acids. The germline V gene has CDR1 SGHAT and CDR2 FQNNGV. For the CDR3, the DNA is TGTGCCAGCAGCTTAGGGGGGGACATTCAGTACTTC. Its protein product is CASSLGGDIQYF.

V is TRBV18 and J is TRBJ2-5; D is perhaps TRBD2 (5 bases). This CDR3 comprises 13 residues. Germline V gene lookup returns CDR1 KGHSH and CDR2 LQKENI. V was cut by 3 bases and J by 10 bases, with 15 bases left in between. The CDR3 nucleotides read TGTGCCAGCTCACCGGAGGTGGAGGTAGACCAGTACTTC. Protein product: CASSPEVEVDQYF.

The CDR3 DNA is TGTGCCAGCAGCTTAACGTACCAGGACATTCAGTACTTC. Residues: CASSLTYQDIQYF. V and J are TRBV7-3 and TRBJ2-4; D is unclear. V shed 0 bases and J shed 8 bases, with 8 bases lying between them. Germline values: CDR1 SGHTA, CDR2 FQGTGA. This CDR3 region has 13 residues.

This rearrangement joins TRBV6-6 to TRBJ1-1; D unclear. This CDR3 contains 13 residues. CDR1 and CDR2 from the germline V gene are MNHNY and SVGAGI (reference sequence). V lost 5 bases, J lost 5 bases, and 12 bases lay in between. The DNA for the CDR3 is TGTGCCAGCAGTCCCTGGGCCTCGACTGAAGCTTTCTTT. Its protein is CASSPWASTEAFF.

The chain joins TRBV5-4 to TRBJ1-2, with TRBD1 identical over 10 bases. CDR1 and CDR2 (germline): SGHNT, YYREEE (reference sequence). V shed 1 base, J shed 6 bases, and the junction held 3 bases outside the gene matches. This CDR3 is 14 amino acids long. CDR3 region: CASSLKTGGNGYTF. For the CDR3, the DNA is TGTGCCAGCAGCTTGAAGACAGGGGGCAATGGCTACACCTTC.

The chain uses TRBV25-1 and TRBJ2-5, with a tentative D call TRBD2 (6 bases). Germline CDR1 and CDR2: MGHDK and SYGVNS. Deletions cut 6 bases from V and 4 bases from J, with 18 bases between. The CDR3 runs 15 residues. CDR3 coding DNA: TGTGCCAGCAGCTCCCCGGGGGTTCGGCTAGAGACCCAGTACTTC. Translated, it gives CASSSPGVRLETQYF.

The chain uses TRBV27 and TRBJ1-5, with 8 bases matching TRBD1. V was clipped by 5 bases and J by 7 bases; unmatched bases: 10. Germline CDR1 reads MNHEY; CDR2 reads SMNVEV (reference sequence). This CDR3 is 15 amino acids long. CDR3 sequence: CASSTIQGAKQPQHF. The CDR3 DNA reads TGTGCCAGCAGTACAATTCAGGGGGCTAAACAGCCCCAGCATTTT.

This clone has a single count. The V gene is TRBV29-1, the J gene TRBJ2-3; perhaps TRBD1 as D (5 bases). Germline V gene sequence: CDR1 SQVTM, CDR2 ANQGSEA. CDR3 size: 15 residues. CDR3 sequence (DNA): TGCAGTGGGGCGCCACCCGGCCAAAGCACAGATACGCAGTATTTT. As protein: CSGAPPGQSTDTQYF.